One T cell receptor (beta chain) is described in this entry. They ran version v3.0 of the immunoSEQ assay at survey level. A target of about 40,000-55,000 T-cell genomes per sample was set for sequencing. The table came from immunoSEQ multiplex PCR; TCRdb's copy has only in-frame clones and leaves some out. The profile shows 23,000 or so clones, under 80% of them singletons. The data were obtained in a study of long-term antiretroviral therapy in people with HIV. In the United States, treatment was given to all participants with HIV. In each sample, roughly 0.95-10 million cryopreserved PBMC were present before DNA extraction. Losses at the gene ends were 3 bases for V and 0 bases for J; bases not matched to a gene: 15. CDR3 size: 19 residues. Germline-derived CDR1 and CDR2 are LNHNV and YYDKDF (reference sequence).

The TCR originated in a woman aged 35 to 49 with HIV. Sample: unsorted PBMCs, taken 0.5 years after starting antiretroviral therapy. This chain links TRBV15 with TRBJ2-5, with 8 bases that match TRBD1. CDR3 nucleotides: TGTGCCACCAGCAGTCTATGGGAAGACAGGGGAAAGTACCAAGAGACCCAGTACTTC. It codes for CATSSLWEDRGKYQETQYF.